The 17 T cell receptor beta chains in this list originate from one sample, sequenced in a study of cytomegalovirus exposure and HLA in healthy donors. Vbeta (60) and Jbeta (13) primers were used in the PCR. Produced via immunoSEQ multiplex PCR; TCRdb's table is partial and in-frame only. Among about 89,000 clones listed, roughly 69% were seen once. The specimen sequenced was PBMCs. Source of these receptors: a woman under 40 in good health and CMV-seronegative.

The V and J genes are TRBV10-3 and TRBJ1-2; TRBD1 agrees at 9 bases. Germline V CDR1 and CDR2: ENHRY, SYGVKD. The trim removed 3 bases at V and 6 bases at J, leaving 5 bases unmatched. The CDR3 loop spans 14 amino acids. The CDR3, as DNA: TGTGCCATCAGTGACCTGGGACAGGGAGATGGCTACACCTTC. Translation gives CAISDLGQGDGYTF.

V gene TRBV2 combines with J gene TRBJ2-1, with D perhaps TRBD2 (5 bases). Between the trimmed V and J ends, which lost 6 bases and 10 bases, there was a span of 10 bases. CDR1 and CDR2 from the germline V gene are SNHLY and FYNNEI. There are 11 residues in the CDR3. In nucleotides, the CDR3 is TGTGCCAGCAGACTAGGTAGAGAGCAGTTCTTC. It codes for CASRLGREQFF.

There are a few counts of this clone. The V and J genes are TRBV7-9 and TRBJ1-2; 12 nucleotides agree with TRBD1. Trimming cost V 4 bases and J 8 bases; bases outside gene matches: 8. The CDR3 is 15 residues long. CDR1 and CDR2 from the germline V gene are SEHNR and FQNEAQ (reference sequence). The CDR3 nucleotides read TGTGCCAGCAGCTCCCCGGGACAGGGGGCTTGGGGCTACACCTTC. It specifies CASSSPGQGAWGYTF.

The chain has TRBV6-1 and TRBJ1-5, with a weak D call TRBD1 (5 bases). V shed 4 bases and J shed 6 bases, with 10 bases lying between them. This CDR3 is 13 amino acids long. Germline V gene data show CDR1 as MNHNS and CDR2 as SASEGT. CDR3 amino acids: CASSARVFQPQHF. CDR3 bases: TGTGCCAGCAGTGCCAGGGTTTTTCAGCCCCAGCATTTT.

J is TRBJ1-2 and V is TRBV2, with D unclear. V shed 3 bases and J shed 4 bases, with 12 bases lying between them. Germline V gene sequence: CDR1 SNHLY, CDR2 FYNNEI. This CDR3 is 14 amino acids long. The CDR3 loop reads CASSDQQRSYGYTF. In nucleotides, the CDR3 is TGTGCCAGCAGTGATCAACAACGAAGCTATGGCTACACCTTC.

The CDR3 loop reads CASSPLASSTDTQYF. Here the CDR3 DNA reads TGCGCCAGCAGCCCTCTAGCCTCTAGCACAGATACGCAGTATTTT. The V call is TRBV4-1, the J call TRBJ2-3; weak D call: TRBD2 (5 bases). The CDR3 is made up of 15 amino acids. V was cut by 4 bases and J by 0 bases, with 11 bases left in between. Germline V CDR1 and CDR2: MGHRA, YSYEKL.

This chain links TRBV27 with TRBJ1-1, with D perhaps matching TRBD1 (5 bases). The V end was cut by 0 bases, the J end by 8 bases, with 10 bases between. This CDR3 has 13 amino acids. The V gene's germline CDR1 is MNHEY and CDR2 SMNVEV (reference sequence). The CDR3 protein is CASSLSSRVEAFF. The CDR3 bases are TGTGCCAGCAGTTTATCGAGCAGGGTCGAAGCTTTCTTT.

This clone was observed a single time. This chain links TRBV7-8 with TRBJ2-7, with TRBD2 matching 8 bases. From germline, CDR1 is SGHVS and CDR2 FQNEAQ. After removal of 2 bases from V and 0 bases from J, the junction contained 12 bases not matched to a gene. The CDR3 is 18 residues long. The CDR3 DNA reads TGTGCCAGCAGCTTAAGGATGAGCGGGAGCGCCCTCTCCTACGAGCAGTACTTC. This sequence encodes CASSLRMSGSALSYEQYF.

Only one count was recorded for this clone. The chain combines TRBV7-3 with TRBJ2-1, with unresolved D. This CDR3 is 12 amino acids long. The V end was cut by 5 bases, the J end by 9 bases, with 11 bases between. Germline CDR1 is SGHTA and CDR2 is FQGTGA. The CDR3 DNA follows: TGTGCCAGCAGCCCCTCCCCCGGTGAGCAGTTCTTC. Its translation is CASSPSPGEQFF.

The rearrangement joins TRBV29-1 to TRBJ1-3, with unresolved D. The CDR3 has 14 amino acids. Germline V CDR1 and CDR2: SQVTM, ANQGSEA. V dropped 4 bases and J dropped 0 bases, with 10 bases sitting between them. CDR3 sequence reads: CSVVLGFSGNTIYF. DNA for the CDR3: TGCAGCGTTGTGTTGGGCTTCTCTGGAAACACCATATATTTT.

This rearrangement joins TRBV13 to TRBJ2-7, with TRBD1 identical over 9 bases. V dropped 3 bases and J dropped 3; count of bases not matched to a gene: 0. Germline values: CDR1 PRHDT, CDR2 FYEKMQ (reference sequence). The CDR3 consists of 13 residues. CDR3 residues: CASSLGQGYEQYF. The CDR3 coding sequence is TGTGCCAGCAGCTTGGGACAGGGCTACGAGCAGTACTTC.

The CDR3 here is CASSAASGSYEQYF. The CDR3 nucleotides are TGTGCCAGCAGCGCAGCTAGCGGGAGTTACGAGCAGTACTTC. The chain is built from TRBV9 and TRBJ2-7; TRBD2 aligns across 10 bases. The J segment lost 4 bases and the V segment lost 3 bases, leaving 4 bases of the junction unmatched. The CDR3 extends over 14 amino acids. The germline gives CDR1 SGDLS, CDR2 YYNGEE.

This chain connects TRBV5-6 to TRBJ2-3; TRBD2 aligns across 8 bases. V lost 5 bases, J lost 10 bases, and 12 bases stayed unmatched. The CDR3 loop spans 14 amino acids. Germline CDR1 SGHDT, CDR2 YYEEEE. The CDR3 reads CASRPTSVWPSQYF. Here the CDR3 DNA reads TGTGCCAGCAGACCGACTAGCGTATGGCCTTCGCAGTATTTT. The variable domain in full, with the rest retrieved from reference TRBV5-6 and TRBJ2-3, is DAGVTQSPTHLIKTRGQQVTLRCSPKSGHDTVSWYQQALGQGPQFIFQYYEEEERQRGNFPDRFSGHQFPNYSSELNVNALLLGDSALYLCASRPTSVWPSQYFGPGTRLTVL.

The CDR3 coding sequence is TGTGCCAGCAGCTTATCAGGGGGGACTGAAGCTTTCTTT. Its protein product is CASSLSGGTEAFF. This chain links TRBV7-8 with TRBJ1-1, with TRBD1 matching 7 bases. CDR1 SGHVS and CDR2 FQNEAQ come from the germline V gene. The CDR3 extends over 13 amino acids. Trimming removed 2 bases from V and 5 bases from J; junction bases left unmatched: 2.

The CDR3 sequence is CASSLAGGLDTQYF. The CDR3 nucleotides read TGTGCCAGCAGCTTAGCTGGCGGACTAGATACGCAGTATTTT. J is TRBJ2-3 and V is TRBV7-9; D may be TRBD2 (5 bases). Per the germline V gene, CDR1 is SEHNR and CDR2 is FQNEAQ (reference sequence). Trimming shortened V by 0 bases and J by 5 bases, and 9 bases separated the two germline ends. This CDR3 has 14 residues.

The chain couples TRBV27 to TRBJ2-7; TRBD1 might be the D (5 bases). This CDR3 spans 13 amino acids. Germline loops: CDR1 MNHEY, CDR2 SMNVEV (reference sequence). V was shortened by 3 bases and J by 6 bases, with 12 bases between the two germline ends. The CDR3 nucleotides are TGTGCCAGCAGTTTTGGGGCACTTGCCGAGCAGTACTTC. Translated, it gives CASSFGALAEQYF.

The J gene is TRBJ1-1, the V gene TRBV30; D is ambiguous. Trimming removed 0 bases from V and 3 bases from J, with 8 bases in between. The V gene's germline CDR1 is GTSNPN and CDR2 SVGIG (reference sequence). CDR3 length equals 13 residues. The CDR3 reads CAWSVRRDTEAFF. CDR3 coding DNA: TGTGCCTGGAGTGTACGAAGAGACACTGAAGCTTTCTTT.